This T cell receptor beta chain was captured by sequencing in a study of T-cell memory formation after mild COVID-19. TCRdb processed the 5' RACE reads anew with MiXCR; each CDR3 protein has one entry. Of about 140,000 distinct CDR3 sequences in the sample, more than 13% were seen once. Germline V CDR1 and CDR2: SGHVS, FQNEAQ. The CDR3 is made up of 18 amino acids. Trimming cost V 5 bases and J 2 bases; bases outside gene matches: 13. This clonotype was sampled from an adult woman who had mild COVID-19 (a few samples of this study predate the infection). Cell type and time point are not known. Specimen: PBMCs or a T cell subset sorted from them (not recorded which). V gene TRBV7-8 combines with J gene TRBJ2-1; 9 nucleotides agree with TRBD2. The CDR3 protein is CASSAGTGRGGAYNEQFF. CDR3 bases: TGTGCCAGCAGCGCCGGGACCGGTCGCGGGGGGGCCTACAATGAGCAGTTCTTC.